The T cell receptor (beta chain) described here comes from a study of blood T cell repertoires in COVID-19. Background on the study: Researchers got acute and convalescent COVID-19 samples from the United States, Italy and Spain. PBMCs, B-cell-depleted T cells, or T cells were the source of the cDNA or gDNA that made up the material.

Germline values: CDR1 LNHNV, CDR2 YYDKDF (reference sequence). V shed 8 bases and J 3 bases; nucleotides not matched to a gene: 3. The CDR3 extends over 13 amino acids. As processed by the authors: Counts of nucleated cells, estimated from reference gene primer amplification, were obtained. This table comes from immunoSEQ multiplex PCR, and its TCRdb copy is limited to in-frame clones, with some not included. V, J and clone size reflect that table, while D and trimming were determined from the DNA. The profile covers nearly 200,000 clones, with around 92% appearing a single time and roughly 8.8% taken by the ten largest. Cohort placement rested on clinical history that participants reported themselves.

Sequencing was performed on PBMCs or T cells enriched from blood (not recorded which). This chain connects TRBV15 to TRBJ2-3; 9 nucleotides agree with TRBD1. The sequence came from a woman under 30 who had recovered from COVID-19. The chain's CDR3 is CATGTGSTDTQYF. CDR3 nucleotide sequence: TGTGCCACCGGGACAGGGTCGACAGATACGCAGTATTTT.